The rows below give T cell receptor beta chains drawn from one sample of a study of cytomegalovirus exposure and HLA in healthy donors. Repertoires were generated with immunoSEQ multiplex PCR, while TCRdb's copy carries only in-frame clones and drops some. The sample has about 96,000 clones, around four fifths seen once. Material for sequencing was PBMCs. These receptors were collected from a man aged 45-65 years in good health and CMV-seropositive. Each CDR3 is given with its conserved first and last residue. D genes are given only for firm matches. Clone size is not always given. Where it is, it says once, few, many or a class for expanded clones.

V: TRBV7-9; J: TRBJ1-6; size: once; D: -; DNA: TGTTCCAGCAGCTTAGGCACAGGGTCCGTCCTCCACTTT; CDR3: CSSSLGTGSVLHF
V: TRBV7-9; J: TRBJ2-7; size: -; D: -; DNA: TGTGCCAGCAGCTTAATCTACGACGAGCAGTACTTC; CDR3: CASSLIYDEQYF
V: TRBV18; J: TRBJ2-6; size: -; D: TRBD2; DNA: TGTGCCAGCTCACCAAGCTTCGGGGGGACTGGGGCCAACGTCCTGACTTTC; CDR3: CASSPSFGGTGANVLTF
V: TRBV18; J: TRBJ1-5; size: -; D: -; DNA: TGTGCCAGCTCACAGCAGGATTATCAGCCCCAGCATTTT; CDR3: CASSQQDYQPQHF
V: TRBV19; J: TRBJ1-1; size: few; D: -; DNA: TGTGCCAGTAACGAGGCCCAGATGGCAATTGAAGCTTTCTTT; CDR3: CASNEAQMAIEAFF
V: TRBV28; J: TRBJ1-6; size: -; D: -; DNA: TGTGCCAGCAGTTTGGGGCAGGGGCGGTATTCACCCCTCCACTTC; CDR3: CASSLGQGRYSPLHF
V: TRBV6-1; J: TRBJ1-5; size: -; D: TRBD1; DNA: TGTGCCAGCAGTGTGTTAGGGGGCAACATCGGGGCCGTTAATCAGCCCCAGCATTTT; CDR3: CASSVLGGNIGAVNQPQHF
V: TRBV14; J: TRBJ1-2; size: few; D: -; DNA: TGTGCCAGCAGCCATAAACAAGCGGACTATGGCTACACCTTC; CDR3: CASSHKQADYGYTF
V: TRBV14; J: TRBJ2-1; size: -; D: -; DNA: TGTGCCAGCAGCCAAACTCTAGAATACTACAATGAGCAGTTCTTC; CDR3: CASSQTLEYYNEQFF
V: TRBV5-6; J: TRBJ2-6; size: -; D: -; DNA: TGTGCCAGCAGCCCAAGCCCATCTGGGGCCAACGTCCTGACTTTC; CDR3: CASSPSPSGANVLTF
V: TRBV30; J: TRBJ1-1; size: -; D: TRBD1; DNA: TGTGCCTGGCACAGGGACAGCAACACTGAAGCTTTCTTT; CDR3: CAWHRDSNTEAFF
V: TRBV27; J: TRBJ2-1; size: -; D: TRBD2; DNA: TGTGCCAGCAGTTTCCTTCCTCGGGGGGACTACAATGAGCAGTTCTTC; CDR3: CASSFLPRGDYNEQFF
V: TRBV11-2; J: TRBJ2-7; size: few; D: TRBD1; DNA: TGTGCCAGCAGCCCTACATCGGATTTTTCCGGGACAGGTTCGTACGAGCAGTACTTC; CDR3: CASSPTSDFSGTGSYEQYF
V: TRBV6-1; J: TRBJ2-7; size: -; D: -; DNA: TGTGCCGGGGGGAAAGGGGGGGCTTCCTACGAGCAGTACTTC; CDR3: CAGGKGGASYEQYF
V: TRBV9; J: TRBJ1-2; size: -; D: TRBD1; DNA: TGTGCCAGCAGCGTAGGGGGACAGGGGGCCTATGGCTACACCTTC; CDR3: CASSVGGQGAYGYTF
V: TRBV7-6; J: TRBJ2-7; size: -; D: -; DNA: TGTGCCAGCAGCTTAGTTGGGGGCACCTACGAGCAGTACTTC; CDR3: CASSLVGGTYEQYF
V: TRBV11-2; J: TRBJ1-4; size: once; D: -; DNA: TGTGCCAGCAGCTCCTCCCCCGCAACTAATGAAAAACTGTTTTTT; CDR3: CASSSSPATNEKLFF
V: TRBV7-9; J: TRBJ1-5; size: -; D: TRBD1; DNA: TGTGCCGCCGGACAGGGAGGGAGCAATCAGCCCCAGCATTTT; CDR3: CAAGQGGSNQPQHF
V: TRBV6-1; J: TRBJ2-7; size: -; D: TRBD1; DNA: TGTGCCAGCACGATTGGGACAGGGGTTAGGCAGTACTTC; CDR3: CASTIGTGVRQYF
V: TRBV6-1; J: TRBJ1-3; size: -; D: -; DNA: TGTGCCAGCAGGACAGGCAGCTCTGGAAACACCATATATTTT; CDR3: CASRTGSSGNTIYF
V: TRBV7-3; J: TRBJ2-5; size: -; D: -; DNA: TGTGCCAGCAGCTTACGCGGTCGCTACCAAGAGACCCAGTACTTC; CDR3: CASSLRGRYQETQYF
V: TRBV4-1; J: TRBJ2-1; size: -; D: -; DNA: TGCGCCAGCAGCCAAGTTTTGAGGGACAATGAGCAGTTCTTC; CDR3: CASSQVLRDNEQFF
V: TRBV12-5; J: TRBJ1-2; size: -; D: -; DNA: TGTGCTAGTGGTTTGGGGAGCCAAGTTACAGGCTACACCTTC; CDR3: CASGLGSQVTGYTF
V: TRBV19; J: TRBJ1-4; size: -; D: -; DNA: TGTGCCAGTAGTCCTCGAGAGGATAATGAAAAACTGTTTTTT; CDR3: CASSPREDNEKLFF
V: TRBV7-9; J: TRBJ1-1; size: -; D: -; DNA: TGTTCCAGCAGCCCGGACTACACTGAAGCTTTCTTT; CDR3: CSSSPDYTEAFF